The next 30 T cell receptor beta chains were all read from a single sample in a study of PD-1 blockade in classical Hodgkin lymphoma. The method was immunoSEQ multiplex PCR; TCRdb's version includes in-frame clones alone and lacks a portion of them. Among 30,000 to 40,000 clones listed, 82% were seen once. In every patient, relapse followed autologous stem cell transplantation, while exposure to brentuximab vedotin differed. Sample: peripheral blood mononuclear cells (PBMCs), taken at baseline. All receptors come from a human donor with classical Hodgkin lymphoma.

Remarks on this clone: One end of the junction is discordant with germline, which a read error may explain. The genes are TRBV7-7 and TRBJ2-1; 8 bases are a match to TRBD2. Per the germline V gene, CDR1 is SSHAT and CDR2 is FNYEAQ (reference sequence). The CDR3 runs to 15 residues. The CDR3 DNA sequence: TGTGCTAGCAGCTTATCTGCGGGGGGTTACAATGAGCAGTTCTTC. Residues: CASSLSAGGYNEQFF.

This clone turned up a few times. This chain joins TRBV29-1 and TRBJ2-7; D remains unclear. V was cut by 2 bases and J by 2 bases, with 7 bases left in between. Germline-derived CDR1 and CDR2 are SQVTM and ANQGSEA. The CDR3 runs 12 residues. CDR3 sequence (DNA): TGCAGCGTTGAAACCGGTACCTACGAGCAGTACTTC. Translated: CSVETGTYEQYF.

On this clone itself: The identical CDR3 is also encoded by other nucleotide sequences in the sample. The chain joins TRBV2 to TRBJ2-5, with D possibly being TRBD2 (5 bases). CDR1 SNHLY and CDR2 FYNNEI come from the germline V gene. Trimming removed 4 bases at V and 5 bases at J, with 5 bases between. CDR3 length: 11 residues. The CDR3 bases are TGTGCCAGCAGTGGGAGGGAGACCCAGTACTTC. It is translated as CASSGRETQYF.

The chain employs TRBV18 and TRBJ2-7; no clear D gene. Trimming took off 4 bases at V and 3 bases at J, with 4 bases between the two ends. Germline-derived CDR1 and CDR2 are KGHSH and LQKENI. The CDR3 extends over 11 amino acids. The DNA for the CDR3 is TGTGCCAGCTCACAGGGCTACGAGCAGTACTTC. The encoded protein is CASSQGYEQYF.

V usage is TRBV6-4 and J usage is TRBJ2-7; D assignment may be TRBD1 or TRBD2 (5 bases each). This CDR3 has 13 amino acids. V dropped 3 bases and J dropped 1 base, with 7 bases sitting between them. CDR1 and CDR2 (germline): MRHNA, SNTAGT. The CDR3 DNA reads as TGTGCCAGCAGTGAGGGGGATTCCTACGAGCAGTACTTC. Translating it yields CASSEGDSYEQYF.

The chain carries TRBV7-2 and TRBJ2-7; maybe TRBD1 (6 bases). The V end was cut by 8 bases, the J end by 3 bases, with 20 bases between. The CDR3 contains 15 residues. Germline V lookup: CDR1 SGHTA, CDR2 FQGNSA. DNA of the CDR3: TGTGCCAGCTCAAGACAGGCCAGCGCGAACTACGAGCAGTACTTC. Its protein is CASSRQASANYEQYF. Drawing the rest from reference TRBV7-2 and TRBJ2-7, the complete variable domain is GAGVSQSPSNKVTEKGKDVELRCDPISGHTALYWYRQSLGQGLEFLIYFQGNSAPDKSGLPSDRFSAERTGGSVSTLTIQRTQQEDSAVYLCASSRQASANYEQYFGPGTRLTVT.

This clone was counted between two and nine times. J is TRBJ1-4 and V is TRBV19; TRBD1 matches at 9 bases. This CDR3 is 13 amino acids long. V dropped 4 bases and J dropped 12; count of bases not matched to a gene: 6. Germline V gene sequence: CDR1 LNHDA, CDR2 SQIVND (reference sequence). The DNA for the CDR3 is TGTGCCAGTAGTAAGGACAGGGGTAGGGAACTGTTTTTT. Its protein is CASSKDRGRELFF.

The chain combines TRBV9 with TRBJ2-5; 8 bases map to TRBD2. Germline V lookup: CDR1 SGDLS, CDR2 YYNGEE. Losses at the gene ends were 0 bases for V and 1 base for J; bases not matched to a gene: 2. The CDR3 sequence is 15 residues long. CDR3 loop: CASSVARGGQETQYF. As DNA, the CDR3 is TGTGCCAGCAGCGTAGCACGGGGGGGCCAAGAGACCCAGTACTTC.

The chain's CDR3 is CASSATGRYEQYF. CDR3 bases: TGTGCCAGCAGCGCGACAGGGCGGTACGAGCAGTACTTC. This rearrangement joins TRBV7-2 to TRBJ2-7, with 7 bases that match TRBD1. Germline V gene sequence: CDR1 SGHTA, CDR2 FQGNSA. The CDR3 runs to 13 residues. Losses at the gene ends were 5 bases for V and 4 bases for J; bases not matched to a gene: 5.

The V call is TRBV2, the J call TRBJ2-7; D may correspond to TRBD1 or TRBD2 (5 bases each). The CDR3 is 12 residues long. V was shortened by 5 bases and J by 4 bases, with 9 bases between the two germline ends. Germline V gives CDR1 SNHLY, CDR2 FYNNEI. Here the CDR3 DNA reads TGTGCCAGCAGTAGGGACGTTTACGAGCAGTACTTC. Protein product: CASSRDVYEQYF.

V is TRBV15 and J is TRBJ1-5; 8 nucleotides align to TRBD1. Losses at the gene ends were 3 bases for V and 0 bases for J; bases not matched to a gene: 4. This CDR3 has 16 residues. From germline, CDR1 is LNHNV and CDR2 YYDKDF (reference sequence). The CDR3 protein is CATSRTGALSNQPQHF. As DNA, the CDR3 is TGTGCCACCAGCAGGACAGGGGCCCTTAGCAATCAGCCCCAGCATTTT.

The rearrangement joins TRBV6-5 to TRBJ1-1; D ambiguous. Deletions cut 5 bases from V and 4 bases from J, with 14 bases between. The CDR3 extends over 14 amino acids. The germline CDR1 and CDR2 sequences are MNHEY and SVGAGI. CDR3 DNA: TGTGCCAGCAGTAGGGTAGCGGTCGGCACTGAAGCTTTCTTT. Protein product: CASSRVAVGTEAFF.

The CDR3 nucleotides read TGTGCCAGCAGGGTAGCGGGGGGGCTCTACGAGCAGTACTTC. Its translation: CASRVAGGLYEQYF. The rearrangement links TRBV6-5 to TRBJ2-7; 11 nucleotides match TRBD2. Losses at the gene ends were 6 bases for V and 3 bases for J; bases not matched to a gene: 4. The CDR3 sequence is 14 residues long. In germline, CDR1 is MNHEY, CDR2 SVGAGI.

This clone was seen once. The V call is TRBV7-2, the J call TRBJ2-3, with TRBD2 matching over 8 bases. J gave up 1 base and V 2 bases, and 2 bases lay outside the gene matches. The CDR3 covers 15 residues. Germline CDR1 reads SGHTA; CDR2 reads FQGNSA. The CDR3 bases are TGTGCCAGCAGCTTATTCGGGGGGGGCACAGATACGCAGTATTTT. It yields the protein CASSLFGGGTDTQYF.

The chain couples TRBV13 to TRBJ1-2; TRBD1 matches 7 bases. This CDR3 has 20 residues. J lost 0 bases, V lost 3 bases, and 19 bases had no gene match. Germline values: CDR1 PRHDT, CDR2 FYEKMQ (reference sequence). The DNA of the CDR3 is TGTGCCAGCAGCTTTCTGGTGGGTGGGCCAGGGGGTGAACCTAACTATGGCTACACCTTC. It is translated as CASSFLVGGPGGEPNYGYTF.

The chain couples TRBV18 to TRBJ2-3, with D perhaps matching TRBD2 (6 bases). Trimming removed 3 bases at V and 0 bases at J, with 19 bases between. This CDR3 has 18 amino acids. Germline V gene data show CDR1 as KGHSH and CDR2 as LQKENI. The CDR3 nucleotides read TGTGCCAGCTCACCTCTACGGGGGAACCTTCAAAGCACAGATACGCAGTATTTT. As protein: CASSPLRGNLQSTDTQYF.

The rearrangement links TRBV15 to TRBJ1-5; maybe TRBD1 (5 bases). Trimming removed 3 bases from V and 0 bases from J, with 12 bases in between. The CDR3 length is 16 residues. The germline CDR1 and CDR2 sequences are LNHNV and YYDKDF (reference sequence). The CDR3 region is CATSSLGGISNQPQHF. CDR3 DNA sequence: TGTGCCACCAGCAGCCTCGGGGGGATTAGCAATCAGCCCCAGCATTTT. Using reference TRBV15 and TRBJ1-5 for the parts outside the CDR3, the full variable domain is DAMVIQNPRYQVTQFGKPVTLSCSQTLNHNVMYWYQQKSSQAPKLLFHYYDKDFNNEADTPDNFQSRRPNTSFCFLDIRSPGLGDTAMYLCATSSLGGISNQPQHFGDGTRLSIL.

This clone showed up just a few times. The rearrangement uses TRBV19 and TRBJ1-2, with a weak D call TRBD1 (5 bases). Germline V CDR1 and CDR2: LNHDA, SQIVND (reference sequence). The CDR3 sequence is 13 residues long. The V end was cut by 7 bases, the J end by 6 bases, with 15 bases between. CDR3 nucleotides: TGTGCCAGTAAGGACGGCGGGGGACATGGCTACACCTTC. Translation gives CASKDGGGHGYTF.

This clone was recorded once. The gene calls are TRBV27 and TRBJ1-5; D unclear. V was trimmed by 0 bases and J by 2 bases, leaving 5 bases between them. In germline, CDR1 is MNHEY, CDR2 SMNVEV (reference sequence). The CDR3 is 14 amino acids. The CDR3, as DNA: TGTGCCAGCAGTTTATCGGGCGGCAATCAGCCCCAGCATTTT. Its translation is CASSLSGGNQPQHF.

The genes are TRBV4-2 and TRBJ2-3; weak D call: TRBD2 (6 bases). The germline V and J ends were trimmed by 4 bases and 5 bases, with 13 bases remaining between them. Germline CDR1 reads LGHNA; CDR2 reads YNFKEQ. The CDR3 runs 14 residues. The CDR3: CASSLQVGGDTQYF. CDR3 coding DNA: TGTGCCAGCAGCCTCCAGGTGGGAGGAGATACGCAGTATTTT.

This chain joins TRBV7-9 and TRBJ2-3; 13 bases map to TRBD2. V was pared by 5 bases and J by 3 bases, with 5 bases of the junction left unmatched. The length of the CDR3 is 16 residues. Germline assignment: CDR1 SEHNR and CDR2 FQNEAQ (reference sequence). For the CDR3, the DNA is TGTGCCAGCAGCCCTGGACTAGCGGGGGAAACAGATACGCAGTATTTT. Translating gives CASSPGLAGETDTQYF.

V and J are TRBV19 and TRBJ2-5, with 12 bases matching TRBD2. The CDR3 is 14 residues long. Unmatched junction bases numbered 3, after V lost 4 bases and J lost 6 bases. Germline CDR1 and CDR2: LNHDA and SQIVND (reference sequence). In DNA form, the CDR3 reads TGTGCCAGTAGTACTAGCGGGGGGGCCAAGACCCAGTACTTC. Translating gives CASSTSGGAKTQYF.

The chain joins TRBV6-6 to TRBJ2-7, with TRBD1 identical over 7 bases. Germline lookup yields CDR1 MNHNY and CDR2 SVGAGI (reference sequence). After removal of 10 bases from V and 0 bases from J, the junction contained 6 bases not matched to a gene. The CDR3 consists of 13 residues. CDR3 nucleotides: TGTGCCACCTCCAGGGACAGCTCCTACGAGCAGTACTTC. It encodes CATSRDSSYEQYF.

The chain couples TRBV19 to TRBJ2-7, with TRBD2 matching 10 bases. The length of the CDR3 is 16 residues. In germline, CDR1 is LNHDA, CDR2 SQIVND (reference sequence). Trimming removed 0 bases from V and 5 bases from J; junction bases left unmatched: 7. The CDR3 is CASSIDSGGALNEQYF. In nucleotides, the CDR3 is TGTGCCAGTAGTATAGACAGCGGGGGGGCCCTGAACGAGCAGTACTTC.

This chain links TRBV18 with TRBJ2-5; 13 bases align to TRBD2. Germline CDR1 is KGHSH and CDR2 is LQKENI. The V segment lost 4 bases and the J segment 3 bases; nucleotides outside the gene matches: 11. The CDR3 consists of 18 residues. CDR3 nucleotides: TGTGCCAGCTCACTCACTATACTAGCGGGGGGGCCGGAAGAGACCCAGTACTTC. This codes for CASSLTILAGGPEETQYF.

CDR3 sequence: CASGSGRDSTYEQYF. The CDR3 region has the DNA TGTGCCAGCGGATCCGGCCGGGACAGTACCTACGAGCAGTACTTC. The chain uses TRBV7-9 and TRBJ2-7; 7 bases are shared with TRBD1. CDR3 length equals 15 residues. V lost 8 bases and J lost 2; bases outside the gene matches: 12. Germline V gives CDR1 SEHNR, CDR2 FQNEAQ (reference sequence).

This chain connects TRBV6-5 to TRBJ1-1; TRBD1 might be the D (5 bases). The V and J ends lost 0 bases and 2 bases respectively, with 7 bases between them. CDR1 MNHEY and CDR2 SVGAGI come from the germline V gene. CDR3 size: 14 residues. The CDR3: CASSYSGRNTEAFF. The DNA of the CDR3 is TGTGCCAGCAGTTACTCGGGGCGCAACACTGAAGCTTTCTTT.

The V call is TRBV6-5, the J call TRBJ1-1; D possibly corresponds to TRBD1 (6 bases). Germline loops: CDR1 MNHEY, CDR2 SVGAGI. V shed 0 bases and J shed 3 bases, with 11 bases lying between them. The CDR3 consists of 15 residues. The CDR3 protein is CASSYSTGGDTEAFF. The CDR3 DNA reads TGTGCCAGCAGTTACTCGACAGGCGGGGACACTGAAGCTTTCTTT.

This clone was seen just once. V is TRBV5-6 and J is TRBJ1-2; D may be TRBD1 (5 bases). The V gene's germline CDR1 is SGHDT and CDR2 YYEEEE. Between the trimmed V and J ends, which lost 4 bases and 0 bases, there was a span of 10 bases. The CDR3 is 14 residues long. This chain's CDR3 is CASSRLGANYGYTF. CDR3 nucleotides: TGTGCCAGCAGCCGGTTGGGGGCTAACTATGGCTACACCTTC.

V usage is TRBV7-7 and J usage is TRBJ2-5; D may match TRBD1 or TRBD2 (5 bases each). This CDR3 region has 14 residues. Germline V gene data show CDR1 as SSHAT and CDR2 as FNYEAQ (reference sequence). V lost 1 base to trimming and J lost 5 bases, with 11 bases between them. CDR3 in DNA: TGTGCCAGCAGCTTAGGGGGGATTGGCGAGACCCAGTACTTC. Translated: CASSLGGIGETQYF.